This T cell receptor (beta chain) came from a study of Ad26.COV2.S vaccination and SARS-CoV-2 variants. Across the whole study: Donor participated within the Ad26.COV2.S arm of the COV1001 trial. Administration of Ad26.COV2.S was intramuscular, either once or twice 56 days apart.

Germline assignment: CDR1 SGHRS and CDR2 YFSETQ. Trimming took 0 bases from V and 7 from J, leaving 13 bases between them. The CDR3 has 14 residues. Turning to this clone: As yet, its antigen is unknown.

Regarding the study as a whole: The study found similar non-spike TCR breadth in vaccine and placebo recipients. The TCR breadth and depth analyses may have understated or missed part of the total T cell responses.

The treatment is: roughly 20 received Ad26.COV2.S at low or high dose, single or two shots; 5 received placebo; per-sample allocation not given. Samples came from day 63 after the first vaccine or placebo injection. Sequencing used immunoSEQ multiplex PCR; TCRdb keeps in-frame clones, though not all of them. Among some 410,000 clones, around 93% were seen once, and the ten largest hold approximately 1.7%. The input for sequencing was peripheral blood, taken in a trial of Ad26.COV2.S vaccine versus placebo. This TCR derives from a person between 18 and 60 years old who received the Ad26.COV2.S COVID-19 vaccine or a placebo. This sequence joins TRBV5-1 and TRBJ1-2; D gene unclear. CDR3 DNA sequence: TGCGCCAGCAGCTTGGATCCGGGTAGGGCTGGCTACACCTTC. Translating gives CASSLDPGRAGYTF.